This T cell receptor (beta chain) was retrieved from a study of cytomegalovirus exposure and HLA in healthy donors. General study points: Per published reports, the classifier diagnosed cytomegalovirus status with high specificity and sensitivity.

The PCR made use of 60 Vbeta and 13 Jbeta primers. Assay: immunoSEQ multiplex PCR; the TCRdb copy retains only in-frame clones and omits some. The data show around 190,000 clones, roughly 80% seen once. This clone is a singleton in its sample. What it binds is not known. Source material: PBMCs. The source is a man aged 60 to 75 in good health and CMV-seronegative.

The CDR3 sequence is CASSVQGGYGYTF. In DNA form, the CDR3 reads TGTGCCAGCAGTGTTCAGGGCGGCTATGGCTACACCTTC. The chain combines TRBV6-1 with TRBJ1-2; TRBD1 is a possible D gene (5 bases). Between the trimmed V and J ends, which lost 4 bases and 4 bases, there was a span of 10 bases. CDR1 is MNHNS and CDR2 is SASEGT in the germline V gene. The CDR3 has 13 residues.